The 2 T cell receptor beta chains in this list originate from one sample, sequenced in a study of shared clonotypes between healthy human individuals. The repertoire was sequenced with immunoSEQ multiplex PCR; TCRdb's copy has only in-frame clones and lacks some. The sample carries some 2 million clones, 85% to 95% recorded once. Naive CD8 isolation took CD45RO-negative cells positively selected for CCR7 and excluded terminally differentiated effector memory CD45RA+ cells. Sequenced material: naive CD8+ T cells sorted from blood. The receptors originated from a man between 18 and 35 years old in good health.

The genes are TRBV4-3 and TRBJ1-1, with D unresolved. CDR1 is LGHNA and CDR2 is YSLEER in the germline V gene. CDR3 length equals 15 residues. The ends were cut back, 0 bases at V and 7 bases at J, with 15 bases in the middle. The CDR3 spells CASSQENSEDYEAFF. The CDR3 DNA is TGCGCCAGCAGCCAAGAGAACAGCGAAGACTATGAAGCTTTCTTT.

The chain recombines TRBV7-9 with TRBJ2-5, with D uncertain. CDR1 and CDR2 from the germline V gene are SEHNR and FQNEAQ (reference sequence). This CDR3 contains 14 residues. V gave up 2 bases and J gave up 4 bases, with 11 bases separating them. The CDR3 spells CASSLLPFGETQYF. The CDR3, as DNA: TGTGCCAGCAGCTTACTTCCATTCGGAGAGACCCAGTACTTC. Full variable domain (remainder filled in from reference TRBV7-9 and TRBJ2-5): DTGVSQNPRHKITKRGQNVTFRCDPISEHNRLYWYRQTLGQGPEFLTYFQNEAQLEKSRLLSDRFSAERPKGSFSTLEIQRTEQGDSAMYLCASSLLPFGETQYFGPGTRLLVL.